The 2 T cell receptor beta chains listed next were all sequenced from one sample in a study of cytomegalovirus exposure and HLA in healthy donors. Assay used: immunoSEQ multiplex PCR; TCRdb lists only in-frame clones, some missing. This table holds about 330,000 clones, roughly 87% found once. The sequenced sample was PBMCs. These receptors originate from a woman aged 25 to 39 in good health and CMV-seropositive.

This clone was detected once. The chain has TRBV2 and TRBJ2-2, with 8 bases fitting TRBD1. The J segment lost 4 bases and the V segment lost 7 bases, leaving 8 bases of the junction unmatched. Germline loops: CDR1 SNHLY, CDR2 FYNNEI. The length of the CDR3 is 15 residues. CDR3 in amino acids: CASIWTGSPTGELFF. Written as DNA, the CDR3 is TGTGCCAGCATTTGGACAGGGTCACCCACCGGGGAGCTGTTTTTT.

The rearrangement joins TRBV10-1 to TRBJ2-2, with 8 bases aligning to TRBD1. V lost 6 bases, J lost 10 bases, and 13 bases stayed unmatched. The length of the CDR3 is 15 residues. Germline CDR1 WNHNN, CDR2 SYGVQD (reference sequence). This CDR3 is CASSEEDREREELFF. Here the CDR3 DNA reads TGCGCCAGCAGCGAGGAGGACAGGGAGAGAGAGGAGCTGTTTTTT.